This entry describes one TCR beta chain. Its target is unknown. Measured with immunoSEQ multiplex PCR; TCRdb has only the in-frame clones, and not every one. Among roughly 2.5 million clones, around nine tenths were seen once, and the ten largest hold over 0.12%. The data stem from a study of shared clonotypes between healthy human individuals. Nashville, Tennessee was home to all donors, each a Caucasian adult. Study results and limitations: Rarefaction exposed incomplete sorted-subset sequencing despite large depth. Having only a few donors restricted how much genetic and exposure-history diversity was captured. Clonotypes that were shared across a handful of donors made up around 5% of naive CD4 clonotypes.

V lost 3 bases, J lost 2 bases, and 17 bases lay in between. CDR3 length: 17 amino acids. The germline gives CDR1 ENHRY, CDR2 SYGVKD. Specimen: naive CD4+ T cells sorted from blood. Noted subset: CD45RA+ positively selected. The chain couples TRBV10-3 to TRBJ1-3; D remains ambiguous. This receptor was identified in a young man in good health. The CDR3 DNA follows: TGTGCCATCAGTGAATCCCCGGCGGGCGGGGCTGGAAACACCATATATTTT. Its protein is CAISESPAGGAGNTIYF.